This passage covers 20 T cell receptor beta chains from one sample sequenced in a study of T-cell memory formation after mild COVID-19. In TCRdb, the 5' RACE reads were re-called with MiXCR into one record per CDR3 protein. The sample has over 70,000 distinct CDR3 sequences; about 12% are singletons. The sequencing sample was made of PBMCs or a T cell subset sorted from them (not recorded which). All receptors derive from an adult woman who had mild COVID-19 (a few samples of this study predate the infection). Cell type and time point are not known.

A few counts support this clonotype. V is TRBV12-3 or TRBV12-4 and J is TRBJ1-6; D gene uncertain. CDR3 size: 15 residues. The germline V and J ends were trimmed by 5 bases and 0 bases, with 8 bases remaining between them. The CDR3 protein is CASSADSSYNSPLHF. The CDR3 DNA follows: TGTGCCAGCAGTGCCGATAGCTCCTATAATTCACCCCTCCACTTT.

V and J are TRBV27 and TRBJ2-1, with D possibly being TRBD1 (5 bases). Germline loops: CDR1 MNHEY, CDR2 SMNVEV (reference sequence). V was shortened by 3 bases and J by 7 bases, with 13 bases between the two germline ends. The CDR3 runs to 14 residues. The CDR3 DNA reads TGTGCCAGCAGTTTCTTCCAGGGTGGGAATGAGCAGTTCTTC. It is translated as CASSFFQGGNEQFF.

A few counts support this clonotype. The rearrangement links TRBV7-8 to TRBJ2-1, with a possible D match to TRBD2 (5 bases). V was cut by 1 base and J by 0 bases, with 16 bases left in between. CDR3 length equals 18 residues. Germline V CDR1 and CDR2: SGHVS, FQNEAQ. Here the CDR3 reads CASSLVARQTSSYNEQFF. The CDR3 nucleotides are TGTGCCAGCAGCTTAGTAGCGCGCCAGACAAGCTCCTACAATGAGCAGTTCTTC.

This clonotype was recorded a few times. The rearrangement uses TRBV6-6 and TRBJ2-3, with 9 bases that match TRBD2. The CDR3 covers 17 residues. After removal of 4 bases from V and 2 bases from J, the junction contained 10 bases not matched to a gene. Germline V CDR1 and CDR2: MNHNY, SVGAGI (reference sequence). DNA for the CDR3: TGTGCCAGCAGTTGGGGGCTTGCGGGGGGGCCCACAGATACGCAGTATTTT. Translating gives CASSWGLAGGPTDTQYF.

This clonotype occurred a few times. The gene calls are TRBV6-2 or TRBV6-3 and TRBJ2-5; no clear D. Germline V CDR1 and CDR2: MNHEY, SVGEGT. This CDR3 comprises 14 residues. The V and J ends lost 6 bases and 3 bases respectively, with 14 bases between them. For the CDR3, the DNA is TGTGCCAGCAGCATTGAGCTCCGGGAAGAGACCCAGTACTTC. Translated: CASSIELREETQYF.

The genes are TRBV6-2 or TRBV6-3 and TRBJ2-3; TRBD2 matches 9 bases. J lost 4 bases, V lost 2 bases, and 7 bases had no gene match. The CDR3 is 16 residues long. Germline CDR1 is MNHEY and CDR2 is SVGEGT. CDR3 sequence reads: CASSYEASGAPDTQYF. The DNA of the CDR3 is TGTGCCAGCAGTTACGAAGCTAGCGGGGCTCCAGATACGCAGTATTTT.

The chain employs TRBV4-3 and TRBJ2-1, with D hard to call. Germline V gives CDR1 LGHNA, CDR2 YSLEER. The CDR3 loop spans 16 amino acids. With 0 bases removed from V and 0 bases from J, the gap between germline ends came to 9 bases. The CDR3 nucleotides read TGCGCCAGCAGCCAAGACACGGTGAGCTCCTACAATGAGCAGTTCTTC. This translates into CASSQDTVSSYNEQFF.

The CDR3 loop is CASSHVDASGWGNEQFF. Here the CDR3 DNA reads TGCGCCAGCAGCCACGTTGACGCTAGCGGGTGGGGGAATGAGCAGTTCTTC. The chain has TRBV4-3 and TRBJ2-1; 8 positions match TRBD2. CDR3 length equals 17 residues. CDR1 is LGHNA, CDR2 YSLEER, per germline. Trimming removed 3 bases from V and 7 bases from J; junction bases left unmatched: 14.

This clonotype was detected once. An end of the junction does not agree with germline; a read error may underlie this. This chain joins TRBV6-2 or TRBV6-3 and TRBJ2-1, with D perhaps TRBD2 (5 bases). Germline values: CDR1 MNHEY, CDR2 SVGEGT. This CDR3 comprises 14 residues. CDR3 in DNA: TGTGCCAGCGGGTTCGGAGGACCGTACAATGAGCAGTTATTC. Its translation: CASGFGGPYNEQLF.

This clonotype has a handful of counts. The J gene is TRBJ1-2, the V gene TRBV4-1; no clear D. CDR3 length equals 15 residues. Germline V CDR1 and CDR2: MGHRA, YSYEKL. The germline V and J ends were trimmed by 3 bases and 5 bases, with 16 bases remaining between them. CDR3 sequence (DNA): TGCGCCAGCAGCCAGCCCGGAGATGGTCGGTATGGCTACACCTTC. This sequence encodes CASSQPGDGRYGYTF.

V usage is TRBV7-9 and J usage is TRBJ2-7; no firm D call. The CDR3 loop spans 14 amino acids. Trimming left V 2 bases short and J 6 bases short, with 14 bases between. The germline CDR1 and CDR2 sequences are SEHNR and FQNEAQ (reference sequence). The CDR3 protein is CASSLHWEFAEQYF. DNA for the CDR3: TGTGCCAGCAGCTTACATTGGGAATTCGCCGAGCAGTACTTC.

V usage is TRBV6-2 or TRBV6-3 and J usage is TRBJ2-7; D gene unclear. The CDR3 runs 12 residues. Germline assignment: CDR1 MNHEY and CDR2 SVGEGT. Deletions cut 2 bases from V and 3 bases from J, with 5 bases between. Written as DNA, the CDR3 is TGTGCCAGCAGTTACCCGGGCTACGAGCAGTACTTC. It encodes CASSYPGYEQYF.

This clonotype was counted a few times. The chain is built from TRBV5-5 and TRBJ2-2, with TRBD1 matching 7 bases. CDR3 size: 16 residues. After removal of 4 bases from V and 0 bases from J, the junction contained 6 bases not matched to a gene. The germline V gene encodes CDR1 SGHKS and CDR2 YYEKEE (reference sequence). The CDR3 DNA reads as TGTGCCAGCAGCCCGGACAGGCTCGCGAACACCGGGGAGCTGTTTTTT. The encoded protein is CASSPDRLANTGELFF.

This clonotype occurred a few times. The DNA for the CDR3 is TGTGCCAGCAGCTTAGGGAGGACAGCCTTCAATCAGCCCCAGCATTTT. This gives the protein CASSLGRTAFNQPQHF. The chain carries TRBV7-8 and TRBJ1-5; possibly TRBD1 for D (6 bases). The germline V gene encodes CDR1 SGHVS and CDR2 FQNEAQ. This CDR3 spans 16 amino acids. Trimming took 1 base from V and 3 from J, leaving 13 bases between them.

This clonotype appeared many times. V and J are TRBV4-1 and TRBJ2-5; 12 positions match TRBD2. Germline V lookup: CDR1 MGHRA, CDR2 YSYEKL. V lost 0 bases, J lost 1 base, and 3 bases stayed unmatched. There are 17 residues in the CDR3. CDR3 bases: TGCGCCAGCAGCCAAGAACTAGCGGGGGGTCTCCAAGAGACCCAGTACTTC. Amino acid sequence: CASSQELAGGLQETQYF.

CDR3 in amino acids: CASSPATETGELFF. DNA of the CDR3: TGTGCCAGCAGTCCCGCGACAGAAACCGGGGAGCTGTTTTTT. V gene TRBV2 combines with J gene TRBJ2-2, with D maybe TRBD1 (5 bases). V gave up 5 bases and J gave up 5 bases, with 12 bases separating them. Looked up from germline, CDR1 is SNHLY and CDR2 is FYNNEI. There are 14 residues in the CDR3.

The rearrangement joins TRBV19 to TRBJ2-7; 8 bases agree with TRBD2. V lost 3 bases, J lost 6 bases, and 7 bases stayed unmatched. CDR3 length: 14 residues. Germline loops: CDR1 LNHDA, CDR2 SQIVND (reference sequence). The CDR3, as DNA: TGTGCCAGTAGTATCGGACTAGCCCCAGTCGAGCAGTACTTC. Encoded protein: CASSIGLAPVEQYF.

The chain employs TRBV20-1 and TRBJ2-3; D unresolved. CDR1 is DFQATT, CDR2 SNEGSKA, per germline (reference sequence). Trimming stripped 1 base from V and 5 bases from J, with 4 bases between. The CDR3 is made up of 11 amino acids. The CDR3 protein is CSARGGDTQYF. CDR3 DNA sequence: TGCAGTGCTAGAGGTGGAGATACGCAGTATTTT.

This clonotype has more than one count but fewer than ten. V usage is TRBV7-9 and J usage is TRBJ1-2; a weak D match, TRBD1 (5 bases). The CDR3 is 14 residues long. The germline V and J ends were trimmed by 6 bases and 4 bases, with 15 bases remaining between them. Germline loops: CDR1 SEHNR, CDR2 FQNEAQ (reference sequence). The CDR3, as DNA: TGTGCCAGCAGTCTGGGGGGGTTGACCTATGGCTACACCTTC. Protein: CASSLGGLTYGYTF. The whole variable domain, filled in from reference TRBV7-9 and TRBJ1-2, reads DTGVSQNPRHKITKRGQNVTFRCDPISEHNRLYWYRQTLGQGPEFLTYFQNEAQLEKSRLLSDRFSAERPKGSFSTLEIQRTEQGDSAMYLCASSLGGLTYGYTFGSGTRLTVV.

This clonotype was detected a few times. The chain couples TRBV6-1 to TRBJ2-4; D possibly corresponds to TRBD1 (5 bases). The CDR3 has 17 residues. Germline assignment: CDR1 MNHNS and CDR2 SASEGT. Deletions cut 2 bases from V and 0 bases from J, with 14 bases between. The CDR3, as DNA: TGTGCCAGCAGTGAATATGGATACCAGGGAGCCAAAAACATTCAGTACTTC. It encodes CASSEYGYQGAKNIQYF.